This T cell receptor beta chain was sequenced for a study of blood T cell repertoires in COVID-19. Ages ranged from roughly 18 to 100 years, with residence in about 23 US areas. Using immunoSEQ multiplex PCR, the repertoire was profiled, and TCRdb retains in-frame clones only, with some absent. The data hold some 320,000 clones, with roughly 89% observed a single time. V trimming: 2 bases; J trimming: 7 bases; junction bases outside the gene matches: 5. CDR3 length equals 16 residues. CDR1 and CDR2 (germline): MGHRA, YSYEKL. The chain has TRBV4-1 and TRBJ2-1; the match to TRBD2 covers 13 bases. The material sequenced was PBMCs or T cells enriched from blood (not recorded which). This clonotype was obtained from a woman between 45 and 65 years old who had been exposed to COVID-19. CDR3 nucleotides: TGCGCCAGCAGCCAATCCGGGACTAGCGGGGTTAATGAGCAGTTCTTC. Translated: CASSQSGTSGVNEQFF.